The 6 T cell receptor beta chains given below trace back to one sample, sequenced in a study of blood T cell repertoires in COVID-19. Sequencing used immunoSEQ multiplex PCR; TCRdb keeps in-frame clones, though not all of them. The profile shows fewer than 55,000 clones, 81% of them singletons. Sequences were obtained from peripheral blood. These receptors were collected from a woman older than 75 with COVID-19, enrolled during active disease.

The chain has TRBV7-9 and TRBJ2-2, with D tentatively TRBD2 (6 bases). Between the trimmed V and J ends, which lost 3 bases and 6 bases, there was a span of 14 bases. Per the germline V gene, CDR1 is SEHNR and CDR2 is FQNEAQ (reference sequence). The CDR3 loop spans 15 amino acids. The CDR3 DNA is TGTGCCAGCAGCTTCTCCGGGAGCCGTGCCGGGGAGCTGTTTTTT. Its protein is CASSFSGSRAGELFF.

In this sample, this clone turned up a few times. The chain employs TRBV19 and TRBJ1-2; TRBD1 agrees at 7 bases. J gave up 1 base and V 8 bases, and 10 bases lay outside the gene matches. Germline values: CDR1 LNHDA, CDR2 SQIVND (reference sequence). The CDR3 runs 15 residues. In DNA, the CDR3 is TGTGCCAGTGGGGACAGCAGTAACTATAACTATGGCTACACCTTC. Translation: CASGDSSNYNYGYTF.

CDR3 amino acids: CASRNDRSNSPLHF. Written as DNA, the CDR3 is TGTGCCAGCAGAAACGACAGGTCCAATTCACCCCTCCACTTT. This chain joins TRBV6-5 and TRBJ1-6, with D possibly being TRBD1 (6 bases). The CDR3 length is 14 residues. With 6 bases removed from V and 7 bases from J, the gap between germline ends came to 13 bases. CDR1 MNHEY and CDR2 SVGAGI come from the germline V gene.

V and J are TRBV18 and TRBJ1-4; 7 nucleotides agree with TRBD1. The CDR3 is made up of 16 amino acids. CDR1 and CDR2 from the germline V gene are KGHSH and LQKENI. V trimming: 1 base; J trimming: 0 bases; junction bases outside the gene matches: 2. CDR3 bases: TGTGCCAGCTCACCACTCCAGGGGGCAACTAATGAAAAACTGTTTTTT. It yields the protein CASSPLQGATNEKLFF. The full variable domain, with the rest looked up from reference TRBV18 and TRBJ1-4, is NAGVMQNPRHLVRRRGQEARLRCSPMKGHSHVYWYRQLPEEGLKFMVYLQKENIIDESGMPKERFSAEFPKEGPSILRIQQVVRGDSAAYFCASSPLQGATNEKLFFGSGTQLSVL.

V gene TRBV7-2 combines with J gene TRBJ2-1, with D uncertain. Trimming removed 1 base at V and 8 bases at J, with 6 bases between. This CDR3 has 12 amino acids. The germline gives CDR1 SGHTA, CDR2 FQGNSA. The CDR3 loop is CASSLDPDEQFF. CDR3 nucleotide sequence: TGTGCCAGCAGCTTAGACCCGGATGAGCAGTTCTTC.

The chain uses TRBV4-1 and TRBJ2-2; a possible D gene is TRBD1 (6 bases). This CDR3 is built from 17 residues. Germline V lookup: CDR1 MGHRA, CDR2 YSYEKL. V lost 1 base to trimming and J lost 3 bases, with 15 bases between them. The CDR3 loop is CASSQVVGAGYTGELFF. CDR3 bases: TGCGCCAGCAGCCAAGTGGTGGGGGCGGGTTACACCGGGGAGCTGTTTTTT.